This section outlines one T cell receptor (beta chain) sequence together with its context. Antigen: not known. The J segment lost 6 bases and the V segment lost 6 bases, leaving 8 bases of the junction unmatched. The CDR3 extends over 15 amino acids. Germline V lookup: CDR1 MNHEY, CDR2 SVGAGI. This sample was taken from a study of T cell repertoires in cytomegalovirus infection. Study information: Use of recently identified HLA-C-restricted and well-studied HLA-B-restricted CMV epitopes was part of the study. Public TCR beta signatures marked donors with CMV infection and the matching HLA.

TCRdb re-called the reads with MiXCR, one entry per CDR3 protein. Among roughly 990,000 distinct CDR3 sequences listed, 31% were seen once. General study results and limits: HLA-C-restricted CMV clonotypes gave the most frequent clonotype in two of eight donors.

The material was cultured CD8+ T cells from PBMCs, obtained from culture after CMV antigen stimulation. The sequence derives from a human donor in good health (CMV status not recorded). Some clones in this sample may be carry-over from other donors' samples. This rearrangement joins TRBV6-5 to TRBJ2-2, with 9 nucleotides matching TRBD2. The DNA for the CDR3 is TGTGCCAGCAGAGGGAGCGGGGGGCTCCCCGGGGAGCTGTTTTTT. Translation gives CASRGSGGLPGELFF.